A single sample gave rise to the 8 T cell receptor beta chains below, sequenced in a study of early T cells in non-severe SARS-CoV-2 infection. TCRdb reprocessed the 5' RACE reads with MiXCR, giving one entry per CDR3 protein. The sample has 50,000 to 60,000 distinct CDR3 sequences; around 6.6% are singletons. The sample here was whole blood, taken at baseline. Receptors were obtained from an adult who was a healthcare worker with PCR-confirmed SARS-CoV-2 infection or an uninfected control (not recorded which).

This rearrangement joins TRBV5-6 to TRBJ2-1; perhaps D is TRBD1 or TRBD2 (8 bases each). CDR1 and CDR2 (germline): SGHDT, YYEEEE. V lost 4 bases, J lost 0 bases, and 26 bases lay in between. This CDR3 comprises 20 residues. The CDR3 DNA is TGTGCCAGCAGCCCCTCCGGGAGGGCTTACAGGGGGAGCTCCTACAATGAGCAGTTCTTC. Its translation is CASSPSGRAYRGSSYNEQFF.

In its sample, this clonotype was seen many times. V and J are TRBV4-3 and TRBJ1-2; a possible D gene is TRBD1 (6 bases). The ends were cut back, 0 bases at V and 2 bases at J, with 19 bases in the middle. The CDR3 runs 18 residues. Germline V lookup: CDR1 LGHNA, CDR2 YSLEER. CDR3 amino acids: CASSQDLGGYYINYGYTF. For the CDR3, the DNA is TGCGCCAGCAGCCAAGATTTAGGGGGGTATTATATCAACTATGGCTACACCTTC.

This clonotype was seen at least ten times. The chain links TRBV12-3 or TRBV12-4 to TRBJ2-3; TRBD1 or TRBD2 may be the D gene (6 bases each). Trimming took off 8 bases at V and 5 bases at J, with 23 bases between the two ends. The CDR3 loop spans 16 amino acids. CDR3 sequence: CASRSVGGNARDTQYF. Written as DNA, the CDR3 is TGTGCCAGCCGGTCCGTAGGGGGGAATGCTAGAGATACGCAGTATTTT.

This clonotype has at least ten counts. CDR3 nucleotide sequence: TGCAGTGCTAGGAGGGACCCGTCGGAAGAGACCCAGTACTTC. Residues: CSARRDPSEETQYF. V and J are TRBV20-1 and TRBJ2-5; TRBD1 or TRBD2 may be the D gene (5 bases each). Per the germline V gene, CDR1 is DFQATT and CDR2 is SNEGSKA (reference sequence). The CDR3 consists of 14 residues. V gave up 3 bases and J gave up 3 bases, with 14 bases separating them.

This clonotype was observed at least ten times. The chain links TRBV20-1 to TRBJ1-5; 9 bases align to TRBD1. The CDR3 consists of 15 residues. CDR1 and CDR2 (germline): DFQATT, SNEGSKA (reference sequence). J gave up 6 bases and V 6 bases, and 12 bases lay outside the gene matches. The CDR3 sequence is CSATGQGIVGQPQHF. CDR3 DNA: TGCAGTGCCACGGGACAGGGAATAGTCGGTCAGCCCCAGCATTTT.

This chain joins TRBV27 and TRBJ2-2; 8 bases map to TRBD1. Germline CDR1 is MNHEY and CDR2 is SMNVEV (reference sequence). The CDR3 runs to 14 residues. V lost 5 bases to trimming and J lost 6 bases; unmatched junction nucleotides: 5. For the CDR3, the DNA is TGTGCCAGCAGTCCCACGACAGGGGCCGGGGAGCTGTTTTTT. This codes for CASSPTTGAGELFF.

This clonotype has a handful of counts. This sequence joins TRBV27 and TRBJ2-6; 10 bases line up with TRBD1. Germline trimming cut 6 bases from V and 3 bases from J; bases unmatched to any gene: 5. The germline CDR1 and CDR2 sequences are MNHEY and SMNVEV (reference sequence). The CDR3 sequence is 16 residues long. The chain's CDR3 is CASRETGGFGANVLTF. The CDR3 nucleotides read TGTGCCAGCAGGGAGACAGGGGGCTTTGGGGCCAACGTCCTGACTTTC.

This clonotype has at least ten counts. V and J are TRBV28 and TRBJ1-1; D not certain. The V end lost 6 bases, the J end lost 3 bases, and 8 bases lay between the germline ends. CDR3 length: 12 amino acids. Germline assignment: CDR1 MDHEN and CDR2 SYDVKM. This chain's CDR3 is CASSTGDTEAFF. The DNA for the CDR3 is TGTGCCAGCAGCACCGGAGACACTGAAGCTTTCTTT.